Listed below are T cell receptor beta chains from one sample, sequenced in a study of human T cells and chemical hapten exposure. TCRdb recomputed calls from the RACE reads with MiXCR, one row per CDR3 protein. The sample holds about 350,000 distinct CDR3 sequences, around 6% seen once. The sequencing here drew on whole blood, taken in connection with sensitization to the hapten diphenylcyclopropenone (DPC). All receptors derive from a woman between 18 and 29 years old with alopecia areata. Some clones in this sample may be carry-over from other donors' samples. Both conserved end residues are part of each CDR3. Fields, in order: V gene, D gene, CDR3 length, J gene, clone size, CDR3 protein, CDR3 DNA. A D gene is named only where the DNA matches it firmly. Clone size, where shown, is once, few, many, or a class for clones that have expanded.

V: TRBV6-5
D: .
length: 15
J: TRBJ1-5
size: .
CDR3: CASSPRRGGQQPQHF
DNA: TGTGCCAGCAGTCCCCGTAGGGGGGGGCAACAGCCCCAGCATTTT

V: TRBV28
D: TRBD2
length: 16
J: TRBJ2-3
size: many
CDR3: CASSLSGGGAADTQYF
DNA: TGTGCCAGCAGTTTATCTGGCGGGGGGGCGGCAGATACGCAGTATTTT

V: TRBV7-9
D: TRBD1
length: 15
J: TRBJ1-1
size: many
CDR3: CASSLVQGRNTEAFF
DNA: TGTGCCAGCAGCTTGGTACAGGGGAGGAACACTGAAGCTTTCTTT

V: TRBV10-3
D: .
length: 13
J: TRBJ1-6
size: .
CDR3: CAISGRWDSPLHF
DNA: TGTGCCATCAGTGGCCGGTGGGATTCACCCCTCCACTTT

V: TRBV6-1
D: TRBD1
length: 16
J: TRBJ1-5
size: many
CDR3: CASSRRGDSSNQPQHF
DNA: TGTGCCAGCAGTCGGAGGGGGGACAGTAGCAATCAGCCCCAGCATTTT

V: TRBV3-1
D: .
length: 14
J: TRBJ2-5
size: few
CDR3: CASSQVNREETQYF
DNA: TGTGCCAGCAGCCAAGTAAACAGGGAAGAGACCCAGTACTTC

V: TRBV20-1
D: TRBD2
length: 15
J: TRBJ2-7
size: .
CDR3: CSARSPRTSGDEQYF
DNA: TGCAGTGCTAGGAGTCCGCGGACTAGCGGGGACGAGCAGTACTTC

V: TRBV5-6
D: .
length: 13
J: TRBJ1-2
size: many
CDR3: CASSTGTSYGYTF
DNA: TGTGCCAGCAGCACCGGGACATCCTATGGCTACACCTTC

V: TRBV7-8
D: .
length: 15
J: TRBJ1-1
size: many
CDR3: CASSFSGRSNTEAFF
DNA: TGTGCCAGCAGCTTTTCCGGCCGTTCGAACACTGAAGCTTTCTTT

V: TRBV11-2
D: .
length: 15
J: TRBJ2-3
size: many
CDR3: CASSLGLGNTDTQYF
DNA: TGTGCCAGCAGCTTAGGTCTAGGAAACACAGATACGCAGTATTTT

V: TRBV4-3
D: .
length: 17
J: TRBJ2-7
size: .
CDR3: CASSQAPTTDSSYEQYF
DNA: TGCGCCAGCAGCCAAGCTCCGACCACTGACAGCTCCTACGAGCAGTACTTC

V: TRBV20-1
D: TRBD2
length: 14
J: TRBJ2-7
size: many
CDR3: CSAPPAGLDNEQYF
DNA: TGCAGTGCTCCCCCGGCGGGACTAGACAACGAGCAGTACTTC

V: TRBV12-5
D: .
length: 15
J: TRBJ1-1
size: many
CDR3: CASGLAGGMDTEAFF
DNA: TGTGCTAGTGGTTTGGCGGGGGGAATGGACACTGAAGCTTTCTTT

V: TRBV20-1
D: .
length: 14
J: TRBJ1-4
size: .
CDR3: CSAARGGRNEKLFF
DNA: TGCAGTGCTGCTCGGGGCGGACGTAATGAAAAACTGTTTTTT

V: TRBV5-1
D: .
length: 15
J: TRBJ2-5
size: many
CDR3: CASSFFGAYQETQYF
DNA: TGCGCCAGCAGCTTCTTCGGAGCGTACCAAGAGACCCAGTACTTC

V: TRBV6-5
D: .
length: 16
J: TRBJ2-2
size: .
CDR3: CASRGAQGTNTGELFF
DNA: TGTGCCAGCAGGGGGGCCCAAGGGACAAACACCGGGGAGCTGTTTTTT

V: TRBV10-3
D: TRBD1
length: 13
J: TRBJ1-2
size: .
CDR3: CAISGTGIYGYTF
DNA: TGTGCCATCAGTGGGACAGGAATCTATGGCTACACCTTC

V: TRBV2
D: .
length: 15
J: TRBJ1-2
size: many
CDR3: CASSEARLTNYGYTF
DNA: TGTGCCAGCAGTGAAGCCAGGCTCACTAACTATGGCTACACCTTC

V: TRBV7-2
D: TRBD2
length: 17
J: TRBJ2-3
size: .
CDR3: CASSFGSSGGATDTQYF
DNA: TGTGCCAGCAGCTTTGGATCCAGCGGGGGGGCCACAGATACGCAGTATTTT

V: TRBV7-2
D: .
length: 11
J: TRBJ2-1
size: few
CDR3: CASSLPNEQFF
DNA: TGTGCCAGCAGCCTCCCCAATGAGCAGTTCTTC

V: TRBV10-3
D: .
length: 15
J: TRBJ2-7
size: .
CDR3: CAISPLQMEPGEQYF
DNA: TGTGCCATCAGCCCGCTACAAATGGAGCCGGGTGAGCAGTACTTC

V: TRBV24-1
D: .
length: 13
J: TRBJ2-5
size: few
CDR3: CATSVGSQETQYF
DNA: TGTGCCACCAGTGTTGGCTCCCAAGAGACCCAGTACTTC

V: TRBV5-1
D: TRBD2
length: 15
J: TRBJ2-1
size: .
CDR3: CASSLVGSGVNEQFF
DNA: TGCGCCAGCAGCTTGGTCGGTAGCGGGGTTAATGAGCAGTTCTTC

V: TRBV2
D: .
length: 14
J: TRBJ2-7
size: .
CDR3: CASSEEKEVYEQYF
DNA: TGTGCCAGCAGTGAAGAAAAAGAAGTCTACGAGCAGTACTTC

V: TRBV4-2
D: .
length: 15
J: TRBJ1-6
size: .
CDR3: CASSQDESKGTPLHF
DNA: TGTGCCAGCAGCCAAGACGAGTCCAAGGGTACACCCCTCCACTTT

V: TRBV6-5
D: TRBD1
length: 13
J: TRBJ1-1
size: .
CDR3: CASTRQGAVWAFF
DNA: TGTGCCAGCACTAGACAGGGGGCCGTGTGGGCTTTCTTT